One and the same sample provided the 20 T cell receptor beta chains below, sequenced in a study of neurological immune-mediated disorders. TCRdb re-derived calls from the 5' RACE reads in MiXCR, one entry per CDR3 protein. There are around 78,000 distinct CDR3 sequences in the sample; about 15% occur only once, and 15% to 19% lies in the top ten. The specimen sequenced was PBMCs. Receptor source: a woman between 40 and 55 years old in good health.

In its sample, this clonotype was seen many times. The chain couples TRBV20-1 to TRBJ2-1; either TRBD1 or TRBD2 may supply D (5 bases each). From germline, CDR1 is DFQATT and CDR2 SNEGSKA (reference sequence). This CDR3 contains 15 residues. Trimming pared 0 bases from V and 5 bases from J, leaving 14 bases between. DNA of the CDR3: TGCAGTGCTAGAGATGCCGGGACGGCCGACAATGAGCAGTTCTTC. Encoded protein: CSARDAGTADNEQFF.

Ten or more counts support this clonotype. The chain joins TRBV20-1 to TRBJ1-1; D is perhaps TRBD1 (5 bases). The ends were cut back, 5 bases at V and 5 bases at J, with 15 bases in the middle. Germline CDR1 DFQATT, CDR2 SNEGSKA (reference sequence). The CDR3 is 13 residues long. The CDR3 bases are TGCAGTGCTCCCGGGACCACTGGGACTGAAGCTTTCTTT. Protein sequence: CSAPGTTGTEAFF.

This clonotype was seen ten or more times. The J gene is TRBJ2-1, the V gene TRBV6-2 or TRBV6-3; no clear D. The CDR3 runs to 12 residues. Trimming removed 7 bases at V and 8 bases at J, with 12 bases between. The germline gives CDR1 MNHEY, CDR2 SVGEGT. CDR3 sequence (DNA): TGTGCCAGCACCTTGGAAGGGTATGAGCAGTTCTTC. Translation: CASTLEGYEQFF.

This clonotype appeared many times. The chain links TRBV6-5 to TRBJ2-3; TRBD2 is a possible D gene (7 bases). The CDR3 loop spans 14 amino acids. Germline V gene data show CDR1 as MNHEY and CDR2 as SVGAGI. Trimming shortened V by 8 bases and J by 4 bases, and 16 bases separated the two germline ends. CDR3 in amino acids: CASGRGPIPDTQYF. CDR3 nucleotides: TGTGCCAGCGGGCGGGGGCCAATCCCAGATACGCAGTATTTT.

The sample holds many counts of this clonotype. The rearrangement uses TRBV9 and TRBJ2-1; weak D call: TRBD1 (6 bases). Trimming left V 4 bases short and J 2 bases short, with 10 bases between. Germline CDR1 reads SGDLS; CDR2 reads YYNGEE. This CDR3 has 14 amino acids. The CDR3 protein is CASSRTAPYNEQFF. CDR3 sequence (DNA): TGTGCCAGCAGCCGGACAGCACCCTACAATGAGCAGTTCTTC.

This clonotype was recorded at least ten times. V and J are TRBV20-1 and TRBJ2-3; D unclear. Germline assignment: CDR1 DFQATT and CDR2 SNEGSKA (reference sequence). The V end lost 0 bases, the J end lost 4 bases, and 8 bases lay between the germline ends. This CDR3 region has 13 residues. CDR3 sequence: CSARDWAADTQYF. The CDR3 DNA is TGCAGTGCTAGAGATTGGGCGGCAGATACGCAGTATTTT.

Comment on this clonotype: This may stem from a read error, because a much larger clone lies one nucleotide away. The chain joins TRBV3-1 to TRBJ1-1; weak D call: TRBD1 (6 bases). V shed 2 bases and J shed 5 bases, with 9 bases lying between them. Germline V gives CDR1 LGHDT, CDR2 YNNKEL (reference sequence). The CDR3 has 13 residues. The CDR3 here is CASSQLRGTEAFF. The CDR3 DNA reads as TGTGCCAGCAGCCAACTCAGGGGTACTGAAGCTTTCTTT.

The gene calls are TRBV6-5 and TRBJ2-6; 9 positions agree with TRBD1. CDR3 length equals 17 residues. CDR1 is MNHEY and CDR2 is SVGAGI in the germline V gene. J gave up 1 base and V 8 bases, and 9 bases lay outside the gene matches. CDR3 sequence reads: CASGGTGWDSGANVLTF. Written as DNA, the CDR3 is TGTGCCAGCGGGGGGACAGGGTGGGATTCTGGGGCCAACGTCCTGACTTTC.

This chain joins TRBV7-2 and TRBJ1-1, with D uncertain. The CDR3 length is 16 residues. Germline V gives CDR1 SGHTA, CDR2 FQGNSA. V was shortened by 1 base and J by 2 bases, with 14 bases between the two germline ends. CDR3: CASSLGRSSFNTEAFF. As DNA, the CDR3 is TGTGCCAGCAGCTTAGGCCGGAGTAGCTTCAACACTGAAGCTTTCTTT.

Many counts were recorded for this clonotype. The rearrangement joins TRBV7-9 to TRBJ2-3; D perhaps matches TRBD1 (6 bases). The CDR3 has 15 residues. V dropped 4 bases and J dropped 2 bases, with 13 bases sitting between them. Germline V gene lookup returns CDR1 SEHNR and CDR2 FQNEAQ (reference sequence). CDR3 protein: CASSSRGALTDTQYF. CDR3 bases: TGTGCCAGCAGCTCCAGGGGTGCGCTCACAGATACGCAGTATTTT.

The chain recombines TRBV5-1 with TRBJ1-1, with D possibly matching TRBD1 (5 bases). The CDR3 totals 14 residues. The V gene's germline CDR1 is SGHRS and CDR2 YFSETQ. V lost 0 bases and J lost 3, with 9 bases in between. The CDR3 reads CASSLGGTYTEAFF. The CDR3, as DNA: TGCGCCAGCAGCTTGGGGGGGACCTACACTGAAGCTTTCTTT.

This clonotype was found many times. V usage is TRBV20-1 and J usage is TRBJ2-1; 10 positions match TRBD2. V shed 6 bases, J shed 1 base, and the junction held 9 bases outside the gene matches. This CDR3 is 16 amino acids long. From germline, CDR1 is DFQATT and CDR2 SNEGSKA (reference sequence). CDR3 residues: CSAPHASGGSYNEQFF. The CDR3 nucleotides read TGCAGTGCCCCCCACGCTAGCGGGGGATCCTACAATGAGCAGTTCTTC.

This clonotype has ten or more counts. This chain connects TRBV10-3 to TRBJ2-3, with 9 bases aligning to TRBD2. The CDR3 spans 16 residues. Germline V CDR1 and CDR2: ENHRY, SYGVKD. Trimming cost V 2 bases and J 0 bases; bases outside gene matches: 3. The CDR3 here is CAISERRGGSTDTQYF. The CDR3 DNA reads TGTGCCATCAGTGAGCGGCGGGGGGGAAGCACAGATACGCAGTATTTT.

Remarks on this clonotype: One end of the junction varies from germline; a read error may be responsible. V gene TRBV3-1 combines with J gene TRBJ1-2; D possibly corresponds to TRBD1 (6 bases). The CDR3 loop spans 14 amino acids. Germline V gene data show CDR1 as LGHDT and CDR2 as YNNKEL (reference sequence). CDR3 in amino acids: CAISQGGEYYGYTF. In DNA, the CDR3 is TGTGCCATCAGCCAAGGGGGGGAGTATTATGGCTACACCTTC.

This clonotype showed up many times. This sequence joins TRBV20-1 and TRBJ1-3, with D uncertain. V dropped 5 bases and J dropped 2 bases, with 13 bases sitting between them. The CDR3 contains 14 residues. The germline gives CDR1 DFQATT, CDR2 SNEGSKA (reference sequence). The CDR3 loop reads CSALLPGAGNTIYF. The CDR3 DNA follows: TGCAGTGCTCTCCTCCCGGGAGCTGGAAACACCATATATTTT.

In its sample, this clonotype was seen many times. V and J are TRBV5-1 and TRBJ2-4; 11 positions agree with TRBD1. This CDR3 spans 21 amino acids. In germline, CDR1 is SGHRS, CDR2 YFSETQ. The J segment lost 1 base and the V segment lost 2 bases, leaving 17 bases of the junction unmatched. The CDR3 reads CASSLYGTGGIPSSAKNIQYF. CDR3 in DNA: TGCGCCAGCAGCTTATATGGGACAGGGGGGATACCCTCCTCTGCCAAAAACATTCAGTACTTC.

This clonotype was picked up one time. The chain recombines TRBV30 with TRBJ2-5, with D maybe TRBD2 (5 bases). Looked up from germline, CDR1 is GTSNPN and CDR2 is SVGIG (reference sequence). The germline V and J ends were trimmed by 2 bases and 2 bases, with 15 bases remaining between them. The CDR3 covers 15 residues. The CDR3 DNA sequence: TGTGCCTGGAGTCGTCCTCGAGCGGAGCAAGAGACCCAGTACTTC. Amino acid sequence: CAWSRPRAEQETQYF.

There are many counts of this clonotype. The chain employs TRBV3-1 and TRBJ1-5; D not resolved. CDR1 LGHDT and CDR2 YNNKEL come from the germline V gene (reference sequence). V was shortened by 1 base and J by 3 bases, with 4 bases between the two germline ends. The CDR3 has 13 amino acids. The CDR3, as DNA: TGTGCCAGCAGCCAAGGCTACAATCAGCCCCAGCATTTT. Protein sequence: CASSQGYNQPQHF.

The sample holds many counts of this clonotype. V and J are TRBV14 and TRBJ2-1; 7 bases fit TRBD1. Germline trimming cut 4 bases from V and 6 bases from J; bases unmatched to any gene: 6. Germline V gene data show CDR1 as SGHDN and CDR2 as FVKESK. This CDR3 region has 14 residues. The CDR3 DNA reads TGTGCCAGCAGCCCAAGGGGGCGCGGCAATGAGCAGTTCTTC. This gives the protein CASSPRGRGNEQFF. Combining the CDR3 with reference TRBV14 and TRBJ2-1 gives the whole variable domain EAGVTQFPSHSVIEKGQTVTLRCDPISGHDNLYWYRRVMGKEIKFLLHFVKESKQDESGMPNNRFLAERTGGTYSTLKVQPAELEDSGVYFCASSPRGRGNEQFFGPGTRLTVL.

This chain links TRBV5-1 with TRBJ2-1; 8 bases map to TRBD2. The ends lost 7 bases at V and 4 bases at J; junction bases unmatched: 7. This CDR3 comprises 14 residues. CDR1 and CDR2 from the germline V gene are SGHRS and YFSETQ. The CDR3 DNA reads TGCGCCAGCTGTATAGCGGGGACTTACAATGAGCAGTTCTTC. This gives the protein CASCIAGTYNEQFF.